A selection of T cell receptor beta chains follows, all from one sample in a study of OX40 agonist ivuxolimab in advanced cancers. Sequencing used immunoSEQ multiplex PCR; TCRdb keeps in-frame clones, though not all of them. Among about 83,000 clones listed, 75% to 95% were seen once. Sequences were derived from CD4+ or CD8+ T cells sorted from blood, sampled in a trial of the OX40 agonist ivuxolimab. The receptors come from an adult with an advanced solid tumor such as melanoma, head and neck, liver or kidney cancer. CDR3s include the opening cysteine and the closing phenylalanine or tryptophan. A D gene is named only where the DNA matches it firmly. A clone size is listed for some rows: how often the clone was seen (once, few, many), or a class if it is expanded.

D gene: TRBD2; clone size: .; V gene: TRBV28; J gene: TRBJ2-1; CDR3 protein: CASSLVRGAGNEQFF; CDR3 DNA: TGTGCCAGCAGTTTAGTGCGGGGGGCGGGCAATGAGCAGTTCTTC
D gene: .; clone size: .; V gene: TRBV2; J gene: TRBJ2-1; CDR3 protein: CASSRVAYNEQFF; CDR3 DNA: TGTGCCAGCAGCCGGGTGGCTTACAATGAGCAGTTCTTC
D gene: .; clone size: .; V gene: TRBV7-9; J gene: TRBJ1-1; CDR3 protein: CASSPQTVNTEAFF; CDR3 DNA: TGTGCCAGCAGCCCTCAGACGGTGAACACTGAAGCTTTCTTT
D gene: TRBD1; clone size: .; V gene: TRBV27; J gene: TRBJ2-1; CDR3 protein: CATTGTGGPNEQFF; CDR3 DNA: TGTGCCACTACCGGGACAGGGGGACCCAATGAGCAGTTCTTC
D gene: .; clone size: once; V gene: TRBV7-2; J gene: TRBJ1-1; CDR3 protein: CASSFHSHSNTEAFF; CDR3 DNA: TGTGCCAGCAGCTTTCATTCGCATTCGAACACTGAAGCTTTCTTT
D gene: .; clone size: .; V gene: TRBV25-1; J gene: TRBJ1-5; CDR3 protein: CASSGTEYHQPQHF; CDR3 DNA: TGTGCCAGCAGTGGGACGGAATACCATCAGCCCCAGCATTTT
D gene: .; clone size: .; V gene: TRBV4-1; J gene: TRBJ1-2; CDR3 protein: CASSQVCISGRRYYGYTF; CDR3 DNA: TGCGCCAGCAGCCAAGTTTGCATCTCTGGACGGCGATACTATGGCTACACCTTC
D gene: .; clone size: .; V gene: TRBV7-2; J gene: TRBJ1-5; CDR3 protein: CASSLTVYSNQPQHF; CDR3 DNA: TGTGCCAGCAGCTTAACAGTTTATAGCAATCAGCCCCAGCATTTT
D gene: TRBD2; clone size: .; V gene: TRBV13; J gene: TRBJ2-1; CDR3 protein: CASSLGLPNEQFF; CDR3 DNA: TGTGCCAGCAGCTTGGGACTACCCAATGAGCAGTTCTTC
D gene: .; clone size: .; V gene: TRBV5-6; J gene: TRBJ1-1; CDR3 protein: CASTRQINLDTEAFF; CDR3 DNA: TGTGCCAGCACTCGACAGATAAATCTAGACACTGAAGCTTTCTTT
D gene: .; clone size: .; V gene: TRBV28; J gene: TRBJ1-5; CDR3 protein: CASRTWDNYQPQHF; CDR3 DNA: TGTGCCAGCAGGACCTGGGACAACTATCAGCCCCAGCATTTT
D gene: .; clone size: .; V gene: TRBV4-2; J gene: TRBJ1-3; CDR3 protein: CASSQEGLNTAGNTIYF; CDR3 DNA: TGTGCCAGCAGCCAAGAGGGCCTTAACACCGCTGGAAACACCATATATTTT
D gene: TRBD2; clone size: .; V gene: TRBV27; J gene: TRBJ2-1; CDR3 protein: CASSSGLVVEQFF; CDR3 DNA: TGTGCCAGCAGTTCAGGACTAGTCGTTGAGCAGTTCTTC
D gene: .; clone size: .; V gene: TRBV6-1; J gene: TRBJ1-2; CDR3 protein: CATLIILSGYTF; CDR3 DNA: TGTGCCACCTTAATAATATTGAGTGGCTACACCTTC
D gene: .; clone size: few; V gene: TRBV4-1; J gene: TRBJ1-1; CDR3 protein: CASSQDRGAEAFF; CDR3 DNA: TGCGCCAGCAGCCAAGATCGTGGGGCTGAAGCTTTCTTT
D gene: .; clone size: once; V gene: TRBV27; J gene: TRBJ2-1; CDR3 protein: CASSLWDGDEQFF; CDR3 DNA: TGTGCCAGCAGTTTATGGGATGGCGATGAGCAGTTCTTC
D gene: TRBD1; clone size: .; V gene: TRBV19; J gene: TRBJ1-2; CDR3 protein: CASSTGTGPTNYGYTF; CDR3 DNA: TGTGCCAGTAGTACCGGGACAGGGCCTACCAACTATGGCTACACCTTC
D gene: .; clone size: .; V gene: TRBV29-1; J gene: TRBJ2-2; CDR3 protein: CSVLERDTGELFF; CDR3 DNA: TGCAGCGTTCTCGAACGGGACACCGGGGAGCTGTTTTTT
D gene: .; clone size: .; V gene: TRBV19; J gene: TRBJ2-1; CDR3 protein: CASLNPDSFDNEQFF; CDR3 DNA: TGTGCCAGTTTAAACCCCGACAGTTTCGACAATGAGCAGTTCTTC
D gene: TRBD1; clone size: .; V gene: TRBV29-1; J gene: TRBJ1-1; CDR3 protein: CSAMGTGGTEAFF; CDR3 DNA: TGCAGCGCGATGGGGACAGGGGGGACTGAAGCTTTCTTT
D gene: .; clone size: .; V gene: TRBV7-3; J gene: TRBJ2-1; CDR3 protein: CASSPSGHNEQFF; CDR3 DNA: TGTGCCAGCAGCCCTTCAGGACACAATGAGCAGTTCTTC
D gene: .; clone size: .; V gene: TRBV15; J gene: TRBJ2-1; CDR3 protein: CATSSDAGPYNEQFF; CDR3 DNA: TGTGCCACCAGCAGCGATGCGGGCCCCTACAATGAGCAGTTCTTC
D gene: .; clone size: .; V gene: TRBV5-6; J gene: TRBJ2-3; CDR3 protein: CASSFNTDTQYF; CDR3 DNA: TGTGCCAGCAGCTTCAACACAGATACGCAGTATTTT
D gene: TRBD2; clone size: .; V gene: TRBV7-9; J gene: TRBJ2-3; CDR3 protein: CASSLGLAGGLGTDTQYF; CDR3 DNA: TGTGCCAGCAGCTTAGGGCTAGCGGGGGGGCTCGGCACAGATACGCAGTATTTT
D gene: TRBD1; clone size: .; V gene: TRBV30; J gene: TRBJ1-1; CDR3 protein: CAWSETGAEAFF; CDR3 DNA: TGTGCCTGGAGTGAAACAGGGGCTGAAGCTTTCTTT
D gene: .; clone size: once; V gene: TRBV7-9; J gene: TRBJ2-1; CDR3 protein: CASSLGGPTHNEQFF; CDR3 DNA: TGTGCCAGCAGCTTAGGGGGTCCGACCCACAATGAGCAGTTCTTC
D gene: .; clone size: .; V gene: TRBV14; J gene: TRBJ2-3; CDR3 protein: CASSQGPTDTQYF; CDR3 DNA: TGTGCCAGCAGCCAGGGTCCCACAGATACGCAGTATTTT
D gene: .; clone size: .; V gene: TRBV30; J gene: TRBJ1-4; CDR3 protein: CAWSVWRVGEKELFF; CDR3 DNA: TGTGCCTGGAGTGTATGGAGGGTGGGCGAAAAGGAACTGTTTTTT
D gene: TRBD1; clone size: few; V gene: TRBV10-3; J gene: TRBJ1-1; CDR3 protein: CAITPDRGPNTEAFF; CDR3 DNA: TGTGCCATCACCCCGGACAGGGGGCCCAACACTGAAGCTTTCTTT
D gene: .; clone size: .; V gene: TRBV28; J gene: TRBJ1-5; CDR3 protein: CASLTWGGGAGQPQHF; CDR3 DNA: TGTGCCAGCTTGACCTGGGGAGGCGGCGCGGGTCAGCCCCAGCATTTT
D gene: .; clone size: .; V gene: TRBV6-5; J gene: TRBJ1-5; CDR3 protein: CASSYLTGHQPQHF; CDR3 DNA: TGTGCCAGCAGTTACCTGACAGGACATCAGCCCCAGCATTTT
D gene: .; clone size: .; V gene: TRBV14; J gene: TRBJ1-2; CDR3 protein: CASSQDAGYGYTF; CDR3 DNA: TGTGCCAGCAGCCAAGATGCGGGCTATGGCTACACCTTC
D gene: .; clone size: once; V gene: TRBV11-3; J gene: TRBJ2-5; CDR3 protein: CASSHGRTTGETQYF; CDR3 DNA: TGTGCCAGCAGCCACGGGCGGACTACGGGAGAGACCCAGTACTTC
D gene: .; clone size: .; V gene: TRBV6-5; J gene: TRBJ1-1; CDR3 protein: CASSYSVGPLNTEAFF; CDR3 DNA: TGTGCCAGCAGTTACTCGGTGGGGCCCCTGAACACTGAAGCTTTCTTT
D gene: .; clone size: .; V gene: TRBV28; J gene: TRBJ2-7; CDR3 protein: CASSLTGSGEQYF; CDR3 DNA: TGTGCCAGCAGTTTAACAGGGAGTGGCGAGCAGTACTTC
D gene: .; clone size: few; V gene: TRBV28; J gene: TRBJ1-4; CDR3 protein: CASSLGQGSEKLFF; CDR3 DNA: TGTGCCAGCAGTTTGGGGCAGGGAAGTGAAAAACTGTTTTTT
D gene: .; clone size: .; V gene: TRBV5-6; J gene: TRBJ2-7; CDR3 protein: CASSLSWEQYF; CDR3 DNA: TGTGCCAGCAGCTTGTCTTGGGAGCAGTACTTC
D gene: .; clone size: .; V gene: TRBV7-2; J gene: TRBJ2-4; CDR3 protein: CASPPRDESQNIQYF; CDR3 DNA: TGTGCCAGCCCTCCCCGGGACGAAAGCCAAAACATTCAGTACTTC
D gene: .; clone size: .; V gene: TRBV2; J gene: TRBJ1-5; CDR3 protein: CASSPGGISNQPQHF; CDR3 DNA: TGTGCCAGCAGCCCGGGAGGGATAAGCAATCAGCCCCAGCATTTT
D gene: .; clone size: once; V gene: TRBV28; J gene: TRBJ2-7; CDR3 protein: CASTLQGGSYEQYF; CDR3 DNA: TGTGCCAGCACCCTTCAGGGGGGCTCGTACGAGCAGTACTTC
D gene: .; clone size: .; V gene: TRBV5-4; J gene: TRBJ2-2; CDR3 protein: CASRLRSGSANTGELFF; CDR3 DNA: TGTGCCAGCAGGCTTAGATCAGGGAGCGCGAACACCGGGGAGCTGTTTTTT
D gene: .; clone size: once; V gene: TRBV30; J gene: TRBJ2-3; CDR3 protein: CAWSVLGTDTQYF; CDR3 DNA: TGTGCCTGGAGTGTACTGGGCACAGATACGCAGTATTTT
D gene: .; clone size: .; V gene: TRBV7-9; J gene: TRBJ1-6; CDR3 protein: CASRTSGTRNSPLHF; CDR3 DNA: TGTGCCAGCAGGACCTCCGGGACCCGAAATTCACCCCTCCACTTT